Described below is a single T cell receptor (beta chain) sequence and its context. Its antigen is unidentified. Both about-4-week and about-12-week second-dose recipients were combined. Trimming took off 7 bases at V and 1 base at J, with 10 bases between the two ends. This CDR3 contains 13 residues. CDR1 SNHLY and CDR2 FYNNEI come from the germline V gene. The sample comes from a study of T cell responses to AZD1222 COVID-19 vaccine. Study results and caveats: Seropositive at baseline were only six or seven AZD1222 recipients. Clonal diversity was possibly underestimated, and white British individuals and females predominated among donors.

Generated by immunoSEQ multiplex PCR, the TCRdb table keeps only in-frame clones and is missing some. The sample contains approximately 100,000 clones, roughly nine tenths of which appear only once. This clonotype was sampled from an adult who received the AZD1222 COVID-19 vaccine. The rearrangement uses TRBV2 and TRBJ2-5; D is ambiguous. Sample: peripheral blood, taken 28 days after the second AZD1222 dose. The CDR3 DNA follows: TGTGCCAGCACAAGGGTACCCCAAGAGACCCAGTACTTC. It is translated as CASTRVPQETQYF.